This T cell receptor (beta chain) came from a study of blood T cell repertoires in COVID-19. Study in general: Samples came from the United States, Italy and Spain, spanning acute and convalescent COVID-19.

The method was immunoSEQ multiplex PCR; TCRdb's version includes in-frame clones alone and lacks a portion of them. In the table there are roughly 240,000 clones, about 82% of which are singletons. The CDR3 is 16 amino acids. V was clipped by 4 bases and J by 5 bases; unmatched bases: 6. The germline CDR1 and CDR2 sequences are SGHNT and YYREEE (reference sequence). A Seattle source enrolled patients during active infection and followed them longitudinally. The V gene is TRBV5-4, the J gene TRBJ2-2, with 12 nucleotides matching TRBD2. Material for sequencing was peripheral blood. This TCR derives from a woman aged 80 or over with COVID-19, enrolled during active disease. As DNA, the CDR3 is TGTGCCAGCAGCCCGCGGCTAGCGGGGGGGACCGGGGAGCTGTTTTTT. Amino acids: CASSPRLAGGTGELFF.